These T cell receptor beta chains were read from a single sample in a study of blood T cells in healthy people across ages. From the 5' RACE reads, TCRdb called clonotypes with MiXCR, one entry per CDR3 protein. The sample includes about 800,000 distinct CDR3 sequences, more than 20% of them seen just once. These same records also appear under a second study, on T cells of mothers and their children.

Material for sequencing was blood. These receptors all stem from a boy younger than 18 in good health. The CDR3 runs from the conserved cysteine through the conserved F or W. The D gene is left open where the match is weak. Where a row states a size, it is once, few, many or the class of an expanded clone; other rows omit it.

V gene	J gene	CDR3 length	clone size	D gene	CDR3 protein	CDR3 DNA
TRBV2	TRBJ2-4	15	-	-	CASSTDRLAKNIQYF	TGTGCCAGCAGCACCGACAGATTAGCCAAAAACATTCAGTACTTC
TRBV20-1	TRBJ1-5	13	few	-	CSAIFSNNQPQHF	TGCAGTGCCATATTCAGTAACAATCAGCCCCAGCATTTT
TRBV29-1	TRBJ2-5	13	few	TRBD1	CSVADRDKETQYF	TGCAGCGTTGCGGACAGGGATAAAGAGACCCAGTACTTC
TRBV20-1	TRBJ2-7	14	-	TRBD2	CSASGREGPYEQYF	TGCAGTGCTAGTGGGCGGGAGGGGCCCTACGAGCAGTACTTC
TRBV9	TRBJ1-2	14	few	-	CASSLTDGSDGYTF	TGTGCCAGCAGCCTGACTGACGGGTCCGATGGCTACACCTTC
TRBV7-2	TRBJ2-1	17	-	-	CASSLDIGRSSYNEQFF	TGTGCCAGCAGCTTAGATATCGGCAGAAGCTCCTACAATGAGCAGTTCTTC
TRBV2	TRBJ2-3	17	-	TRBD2	CASSEDPSSGLRDTQYF	TGTGCCAGCAGTGAAGATCCGTCTAGCGGCCTTCGGGATACGCAGTATTTT
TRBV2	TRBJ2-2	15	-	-	CASSYGLANTGELFF	TGTGCCAGCAGCTACGGACTGGCGAACACCGGGGAGCTGTTTTTT
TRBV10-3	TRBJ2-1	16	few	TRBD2	CAISESGGRSYNEQFF	TGTGCCATCAGTGAGAGTGGCGGGAGATCCTACAATGAGCAGTTCTTC
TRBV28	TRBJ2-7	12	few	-	CASSSPTYEQYF	TGTGCCAGCAGTTCCCCCACCTACGAGCAGTACTTC
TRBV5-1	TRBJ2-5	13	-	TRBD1	CASSNHRGETQCF	TGCGCCAGCAGTAACCACAGGGGAGAGACCCAGTGCTTC
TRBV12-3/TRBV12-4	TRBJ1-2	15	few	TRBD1	CASSPGQRILYGYTF	TGTGCCAGCAGCCCGGGACAGCGAATCCTCTATGGCTACACCTTC
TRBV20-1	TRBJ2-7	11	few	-	CSAPDAHEQYF	TGCAGTGCCCCGGACGCCCACGAGCAGTACTTC
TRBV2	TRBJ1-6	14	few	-	CASSAGREDSPLHF	TGTGCCAGCAGTGCGGGCAGGGAGGATTCACCCCTCCACTTT
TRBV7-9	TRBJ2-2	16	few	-	CASTKNLRAANGELFF	TGTGCCAGCACCAAGAACCTCAGGGCAGCTAACGGGGAGCTGTTTTTT
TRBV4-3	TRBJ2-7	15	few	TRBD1	CASSQADRGAYEQYF	TGCGCCAGCAGCCAAGCGGACAGGGGGGCCTACGAGCAGTACTTC
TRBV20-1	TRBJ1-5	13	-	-	CSADRGPNQPQHF	TGCAGTGCTGACCGGGGTCCAAATCAGCCCCAGCATTTT
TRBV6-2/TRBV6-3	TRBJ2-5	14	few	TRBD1	CASRMGQLRETQYF	TGTGCCAGCAGGATGGGACAGTTGAGGGAGACCCAGTACTTC
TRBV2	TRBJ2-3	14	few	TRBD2	CASMRLAEADTQYF	TGTGCCAGCATGCGACTAGCAGAAGCAGATACGCAGTATTTT
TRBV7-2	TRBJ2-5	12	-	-	CASSPGRGTQYF	TGTGCCAGCAGCCCTGGGCGCGGGACCCAGTACTTC
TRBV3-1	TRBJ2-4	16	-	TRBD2	CASSHSSGMGRNIQYF	TGTGCCAGCAGCCATAGTAGCGGGATGGGGAGAAACATTCAGTACTTC
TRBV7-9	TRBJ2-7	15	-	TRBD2	CPSSFTSGSIYEQYF	TGTCCCAGCAGCTTTACTAGCGGGAGTATCTACGAGCAGTACTTC
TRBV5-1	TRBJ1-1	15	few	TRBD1	CASSAGTGGLDEAFF	TGCGCCAGCAGCGCCGGGACAGGGGGCTTGGATGAAGCTTTCTTT
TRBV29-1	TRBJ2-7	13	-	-	CSVTTVSSYEQYF	TGCAGCGTAACGACAGTCAGCTCCTACGAGCAGTACTTC
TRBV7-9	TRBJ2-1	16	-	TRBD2	CASSPSGLSSYNEQFF	TGTGCCAGCAGCCCTAGCGGCCTGAGCTCCTACAATGAGCAGTTCTTC
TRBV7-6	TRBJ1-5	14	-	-	CASSPGSGNQPQHF	TGTGCCAGCAGTCCTGGTAGTGGCAATCAGCCCCAGCATTTT
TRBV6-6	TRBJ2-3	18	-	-	CASSYSPGQRAMGDTQYF	TGTGCCAGCAGTTACTCCCCGGGGCAGCGTGCTATGGGGGATACGCAGTATTTT
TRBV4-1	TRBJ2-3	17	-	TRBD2	CASSPLVAGVDTDTQYF	TGCGCCAGCAGCCCCCTGGTGGCGGGAGTCGATACAGATACGCAGTATTTT
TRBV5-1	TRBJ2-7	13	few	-	CASGTGSIYEQYF	TGCGCCAGCGGCACCGGGTCCATCTACGAGCAGTACTTC
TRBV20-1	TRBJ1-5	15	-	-	CSAGPLTRSNQPQHF	TGCAGTGCAGGTCCACTCACGAGAAGCAATCAGCCCCAGCATTTT
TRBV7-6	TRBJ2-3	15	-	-	CASSSSQGSADTQYF	TGTGCCAGCAGCTCTTCGCAGGGAAGCGCAGATACGCAGTATTTT
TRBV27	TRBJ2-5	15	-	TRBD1	CASSSWTGRGETQYF	TGTGCCAGCAGTTCCTGGACAGGGCGTGGGGAGACCCAGTACTTC
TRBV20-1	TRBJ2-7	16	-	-	CSASDLGQNLPYEQYF	TGCAGTGCATCCGATCTGGGACAAAACTTGCCCTACGAGCAGTACTTC
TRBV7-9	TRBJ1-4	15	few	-	CASSPLGSPPEKLFF	TGTGCCAGCAGCCCCCTCGGCAGTCCTCCAGAAAAACTGTTTTTT
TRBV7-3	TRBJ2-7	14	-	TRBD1	CASSSSGTGGEQYF	TGTGCCAGCAGCTCGTCCGGGACAGGGGGGGAGCAGTACTTC
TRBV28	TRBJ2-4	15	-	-	CASSSQVIAKNIQYF	TGTGCCAGCAGTTCACAGGTCATAGCCAAAAACATTCAGTACTTC
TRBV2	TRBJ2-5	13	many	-	CASSEIRGETQYF	TGTGCCAGCAGTGAAATCCGAGGGGAGACCCAGTACTTC
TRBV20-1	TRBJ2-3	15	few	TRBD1	CSALPGQKITDTQYF	TGCAGTGCTCTGCCGGGACAGAAGATCACAGATACGCAGTATTTT
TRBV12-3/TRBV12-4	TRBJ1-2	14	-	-	CASSPAGRGYGYTF	TGTGCCAGCAGCCCCGCGGGCCGGGGGTATGGCTACACCTTC
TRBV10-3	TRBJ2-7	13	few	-	CAISSGENYEQYF	TGTGCCATCAGCTCCGGTGAGAACTACGAGCAGTACTTC
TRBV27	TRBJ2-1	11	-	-	CASGSPFGEEF	TGTGCCAGCGGATCACCATTTGGGGAAGAGTTC
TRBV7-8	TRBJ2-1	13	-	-	CASSPRFANEQFF	TGTGCCAGCAGCCCCCGATTCGCTAATGAGCAGTTCTTC
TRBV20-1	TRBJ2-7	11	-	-	CSAELPYEQYF	TGCAGTGCTGAATTGCCCTACGAGCAGTACTTC
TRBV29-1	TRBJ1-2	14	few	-	CSVEVVGPNYGYTF	TGCAGCGTTGAAGTGGTAGGGCCCAACTATGGCTACACCTTC
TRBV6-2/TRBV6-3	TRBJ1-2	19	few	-	CASSYSSLRGPGFTYGYTF	TGTGCCAGCAGTTACTCGTCTCTTCGGGGTCCGGGGTTCACCTATGGCTACACCTTC
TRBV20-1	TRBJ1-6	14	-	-	CSAEGFKVNSPLHF	TGCAGTGCTGAGGGGTTTAAAGTGAATTCACCCCTCCACTTT
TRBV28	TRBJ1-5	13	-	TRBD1	CASSYRGHQPQHF	TGTGCCAGCAGTTACAGGGGGCATCAGCCCCAGCATTTT
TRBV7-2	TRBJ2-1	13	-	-	CASCERRGGEQFF	TGTGCCAGCTGCGAGCGGAGGGGGGGTGAGCAGTTCTTC